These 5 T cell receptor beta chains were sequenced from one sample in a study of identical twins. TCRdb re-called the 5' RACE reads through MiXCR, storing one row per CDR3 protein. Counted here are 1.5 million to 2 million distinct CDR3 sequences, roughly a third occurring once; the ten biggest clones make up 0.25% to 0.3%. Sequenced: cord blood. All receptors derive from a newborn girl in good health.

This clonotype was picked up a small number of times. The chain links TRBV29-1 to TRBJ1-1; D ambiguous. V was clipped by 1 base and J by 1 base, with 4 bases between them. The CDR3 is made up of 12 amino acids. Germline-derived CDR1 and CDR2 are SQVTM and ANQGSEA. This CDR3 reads CSVEAQNTEAFF. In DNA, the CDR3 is TGCAGCGTTGAAGCACAGAACACTGAAGCTTTCTTT.

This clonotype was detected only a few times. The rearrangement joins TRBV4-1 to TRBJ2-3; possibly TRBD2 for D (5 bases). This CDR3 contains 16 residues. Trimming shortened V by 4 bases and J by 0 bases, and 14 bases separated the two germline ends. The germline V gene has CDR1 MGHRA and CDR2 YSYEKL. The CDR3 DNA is TGCGCCAGCAGCCCAAGTTCGGGGTTTAGCACAGATACGCAGTATTTT. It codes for CASSPSSGFSTDTQYF.

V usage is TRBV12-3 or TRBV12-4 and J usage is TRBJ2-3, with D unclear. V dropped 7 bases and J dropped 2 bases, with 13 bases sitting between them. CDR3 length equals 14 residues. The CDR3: CASTSREPTDTQYF. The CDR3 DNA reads TGTGCCAGCACCTCCCGCGAACCCACAGATACGCAGTATTTT.

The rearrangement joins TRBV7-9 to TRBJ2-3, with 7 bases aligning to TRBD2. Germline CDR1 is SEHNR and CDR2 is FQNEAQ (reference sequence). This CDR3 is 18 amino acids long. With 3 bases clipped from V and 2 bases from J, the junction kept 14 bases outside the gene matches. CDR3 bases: TGTGCCAGCAGCTTCCTTCTTTACCGGGAGGCCCCCACAGATACGCAGTATTTT. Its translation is CASSFLLYREAPTDTQYF.

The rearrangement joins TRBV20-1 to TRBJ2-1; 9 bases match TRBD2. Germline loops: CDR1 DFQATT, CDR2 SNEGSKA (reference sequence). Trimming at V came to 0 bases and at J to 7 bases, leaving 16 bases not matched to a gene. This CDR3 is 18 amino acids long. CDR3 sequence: CSARDRPGGSGSANEQFF. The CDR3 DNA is TGCAGTGCTAGAGATAGGCCAGGGGGTAGCGGGAGTGCAAATGAGCAGTTCTTC.